This is a list of T cell receptor beta chains from one sample in a study of cytomegalovirus exposure and HLA in healthy donors. Sequencing was performed with immunoSEQ multiplex PCR; in TCRdb, only in-frame clones are kept and a portion is missing. This repertoire shows 110,000 or so clones, about 88% found once; its top ten account for around 4.5%. The sequencing sample was made of PBMCs. The receptors here all came from a man between 18 and 35 years old in good health and CMV-seropositive. Each CDR3 is given with its conserved first and last residue. A D gene is named only where the DNA matches it firmly. A clone size is listed for some rows: how often the clone was seen (once, few, many), or a class if it is expanded.

CDR3 DNA	CDR3 protein	D gene	V gene	J gene	clone size
TGTGCCAGCAGCCTTTTTGGGACAGAGAACACTGAAGCTTTCTTT	CASSLFGTENTEAFF	TRBD1	TRBV2	TRBJ1-1	-
TGTGCCAGCAGTTCCCCAACAGGGGGCGTCGGTGAAGCTTTCTTT	CASSSPTGGVGEAFF	TRBD1	TRBV28	TRBJ1-1	-
TGTGCCAGCAGTTTATACCCCAGATGGGAAAAACTGTTTTTT	CASSLYPRWEKLFF	-	TRBV27	TRBJ1-4	-
TGTGCCAGCAGTTCAGGGGGCCTTCAGCCCCAGCATTTT	CASSSGGLQPQHF	TRBD1	TRBV25-1	TRBJ1-5	-
TGCGCCAGCAGCTTGGGGCAACAGTCCTTCTCTGGAAACACCATATATTTT	CASSLGQQSFSGNTIYF	-	TRBV5-1	TRBJ1-3	-
TGTGCCAGCAGGGCCAGGGCCGGCACAGATACGCAGTATTTT	CASRARAGTDTQYF	-	TRBV7-2	TRBJ2-3	-
TGTGCCAGCAGTGAAGCGCCGCCAGGGGGCTTTTCTGGTAGCAATCAGCCCCAGCATTTT	CASSEAPPGGFSGSNQPQHF	TRBD1	TRBV6-1	TRBJ1-5	-
TGCAGCGTTGAAATGCGGGACAGAAGCTCCTACGAGCAGTACTTC	CSVEMRDRSSYEQYF	-	TRBV29-1	TRBJ2-7	once
TGTGCCAGCAGCTTAGCGGCGGGGGGGAACCATGAAGCTTTCTTT	CASSLAAGGNHEAFF	-	TRBV7-9	TRBJ1-1	-
TGTGCCAGCAGTCGCGCCTCGGGACAGGGGAACTATGGCTACACCTTC	CASSRASGQGNYGYTF	TRBD1	TRBV27	TRBJ1-2	-
TGTGCCAGCAGTCCGGGGACAGGGCGGTCCTACGAGCAGTACTTC	CASSPGTGRSYEQYF	TRBD1	TRBV27	TRBJ2-7	-
TGTGCCAGCAGCTTAGGAGTTCGAGATACGCAGTATTTT	CASSLGVRDTQYF	-	TRBV7-8	TRBJ2-3	-
TGTGCCAGCAGCTTCGACAGTAATGAAAAACTGTTTTTT	CASSFDSNEKLFF	-	TRBV5-4	TRBJ1-4	-
TGTGCCAGCAGTTTCGTTCCCAATCAGCCCCAGCATTTT	CASSFVPNQPQHF	-	TRBV27	TRBJ1-5	-
TGTGCCAGTAATAGCTGGGTTAATGGCAATCAGCCCCAGCATTTT	CASNSWVNGNQPQHF	-	TRBV19	TRBJ1-5	-
TGTGCCAGCAGTCACACAGGGGGCTACAATGAGCAGTTCTTC	CASSHTGGYNEQFF	TRBD1	TRBV6-6	TRBJ2-1	-
TGTGCCAGCAGCCCAGGTCGGGGGTCCTATAATTCACCCCTCCACTTT	CASSPGRGSYNSPLHF	-	TRBV5-4	TRBJ1-6	few
TGTGCCAGCAGTCAACACCGGGGGGGGGCCAACGTCCTGACTTTC	CASSQHRGGANVLTF	-	TRBV27	TRBJ2-6	-
TGTGCCAGCAGTTTCCGTGGGTTAGGACAGGCGTACTTC	CASSFRGLGQAYF	TRBD1	TRBV28	TRBJ2-7	-
TGTGCCAGCAGTTTATCCGGACTAAAGGGCAACTACGAGCAGTACTTC	CASSLSGLKGNYEQYF	-	TRBV28	TRBJ2-7	-
TGCGCCAGCAGTGAGACAGCCGACACTGAAGCTTTCTTT	CASSETADTEAFF	-	TRBV10-1	TRBJ1-1	-
TGTGCCAGCAGCCAAGGGGCTGGGAGCATCCAAGAGACCCAGTACTTC	CASSQGAGSIQETQYF	-	TRBV4-2	TRBJ2-5	-
TGCGCCAGCAGTCCGGTGGACCAAGAGACCCAGTACTTC	CASSPVDQETQYF	-	TRBV10-1	TRBJ2-5	-
TGTGCCAGCTCACCGCTCCCTTTGACAGGATACTATGGCTACACCTTC	CASSPLPLTGYYGYTF	-	TRBV18	TRBJ1-2	few
TGTGCCAGACTACAGGAGTTGCAAGAGACCCAGTACTTC	CARLQELQETQYF	-	TRBV11-3	TRBJ2-5	-
TGTGCCAGCAGCCACAAGGACACAAACTATGGCTACACCTTC	CASSHKDTNYGYTF	-	TRBV14	TRBJ1-2	-
TGTGCCAGCAGCGCGGCGGGGGGGAACACCGGGGAGCTGTTTTTT	CASSAAGGNTGELFF	TRBD2	TRBV7-2	TRBJ2-2	-
TGCAGCGCGGGGAGTGAGGTTTACAATGAGCAGTTCTTC	CSAGSEVYNEQFF	-	TRBV29-1	TRBJ2-1	-
TGTGCCAGCAGCGTCAGTTGGGAGGTTGATGAAAAACTGTTTTTT	CASSVSWEVDEKLFF	-	TRBV9	TRBJ1-4	-
TGCGCCAGCAGCTTGTTAGGCGTGGACAGTCCCACCTACGAGCAGTACTTC	CASSLLGVDSPTYEQYF	-	TRBV5-1	TRBJ2-7	-
TGTGCCAGCAGGGACAGCACTACAGATGGCTACACCTTC	CASRDSTTDGYTF	-	TRBV28	TRBJ1-2	-
TGTGCCAGCAGTTCCGGGAACACTGAAGCTTTCTTT	CASSSGNTEAFF	-	TRBV6-5	TRBJ1-1	once
TGTGCCAGCAGTTTACGTCGACAGAGAACCTACGAGCAGTACTTC	CASSLRRQRTYEQYF	-	TRBV27	TRBJ2-7	-
TGTGCCAGCAGCTTGGGCAGGGGGAACGAAAAACTGTTTTTT	CASSLGRGNEKLFF	TRBD1	TRBV5-5	TRBJ1-4	-
TGTGCCAGCAGCTCCCCGCGGATGGAGCAGTTCTTC	CASSSPRMEQFF	-	TRBV7-2	TRBJ2-1	-
TGTGCCAGCGCTTTTATGGGCTCCCAAGAGACCCAGTACTTC	CASAFMGSQETQYF	-	TRBV6-1	TRBJ2-5	-
TGTGCCAGCAGGGAGACAGGGACCTACCAAGAGACCCAGTACTTC	CASRETGTYQETQYF	TRBD1	TRBV2	TRBJ2-5	-
TGTGCCAGCACCTCTATGGGGACAGGGGGCTCCTACGAGCAGTACTTC	CASTSMGTGGSYEQYF	TRBD1	TRBV7-9	TRBJ2-7	few
TGCGCCAGCAGCTTGGTACTAGCGGACCCTCACGATTACAATGAGCAGTTCTTC	CASSLVLADPHDYNEQFF	TRBD2	TRBV5-1	TRBJ2-1	once
TGTGCCAGCAGCTCTAGTCAGGGGAACACTGAAGCTTTCTTT	CASSSSQGNTEAFF	-	TRBV27	TRBJ1-1	-
TGTGCCAGCAGTTTATCGTTCAATGGAGGGTTTAATGGCTACACCTTC	CASSLSFNGGFNGYTF	-	TRBV27	TRBJ1-2	-